A single sample gave rise to the 19 T cell receptor beta chains below, sequenced in a study of blood T cell repertoires in COVID-19. Data came from immunoSEQ multiplex PCR; TCRdb stores just in-frame clones and leaves some out. The sample lists around 100,000 clones, more than 75% occurring once. The sequencing sample was made of peripheral blood. All receptors come from a human donor in a cohort sampled during active COVID-19.

The CDR3 reads CASSRGHSGETQYF. The CDR3 bases are TGTGCCAGCAGCAGGGGCCATTCGGGAGAGACCCAGTACTTC. V usage is TRBV4-2 and J usage is TRBJ2-5, with a weak D call TRBD1 (5 bases). This CDR3 contains 14 residues. CDR1 LGHNA and CDR2 YNFKEQ come from the germline V gene. Deletions cut 5 bases from V and 4 bases from J, with 14 bases between.

The V and J genes are TRBV11-2 and TRBJ2-7; TRBD1 matches 10 bases. The J segment lost 2 bases and the V segment lost 5 bases, leaving 3 bases of the junction unmatched. The CDR3 length is 14 residues. CDR1 and CDR2 from the germline V gene are SGHAT and FQNNGV. This CDR3 is CASSRDRGTYEQYF. The CDR3 DNA is TGTGCCAGCAGCCGGGACAGGGGTACCTACGAGCAGTACTTC.

The CDR3, as DNA: TGTGCCAGTGGAGGGGTTGGCAATGAGCAGTTCTTC. It encodes CASGGVGNEQFF. This chain links TRBV19 with TRBJ2-1; D may be TRBD2 (6 bases). V was cut by 8 bases and J by 6 bases, with 11 bases left in between. Germline values: CDR1 LNHDA, CDR2 SQIVND (reference sequence). The CDR3 has 12 amino acids.

The chain recombines TRBV7-9 with TRBJ1-2; 7 bases are shared with TRBD1. The CDR3 has 15 residues. V lost 4 bases and J lost 4; bases outside the gene matches: 9. CDR1 is SEHNR, CDR2 FQNEAQ, per germline (reference sequence). The CDR3 nucleotides read TGTGCCAGCAGCTCAACAGGGGACCCTAGCTATGGCTACACCTTC. This sequence encodes CASSSTGDPSYGYTF.

This chain uses TRBV4-2 with TRBJ2-3, with 13 bases aligning to TRBD2. The CDR3 is 18 residues long. V lost 1 base and J lost 11; bases outside the gene matches: 15. Germline V gene lookup returns CDR1 LGHNA and CDR2 YNFKEQ. The CDR3 DNA reads as TGTGCCAGCAGCCAAGGGGAGTTCTGGACTAGCGGGAGCGGTGGGCAGTATTTT. It codes for CASSQGEFWTSGSGGQYF.

V and J are TRBV5-4 and TRBJ2-5; D perhaps matches TRBD2 (5 bases). V lost 3 bases, J lost 7 bases, and 10 bases lay in between. This CDR3 comprises 12 residues. Germline values: CDR1 SGHNT, CDR2 YYREEE (reference sequence). CDR3 nucleotides: TGTGCCAGCAGCTCGGAGGATAGGACCCAGTACTTC. Its translation is CASSSEDRTQYF. Together with reference TRBV5-4 and TRBJ2-5, the CDR3 gives the full variable domain: ETGVTQSPTHLIKTRGQQVTLRCSSQSGHNTVSWYQQALGQGPQFIFQYYREEENGRGNFPPRFSGLQFPNYSSELNVNALELDDSALYLCASSSEDRTQYFGPGTRLLVL.

By sample share, this clone is large. J is TRBJ2-4 and V is TRBV7-9; the D gene is possibly TRBD2 (5 bases). The CDR3 has 15 amino acids. CDR1 and CDR2 from the germline V gene are SEHNR and FQNEAQ (reference sequence). Trimming stripped 5 bases from V and 2 bases from J, with 13 bases between. The CDR3 region has the DNA TGTGCCAGCAGCGATACGGGCGGGTCCAAAAACATTCAGTACTTC. Its protein is CASSDTGGSKNIQYF.

This chain links TRBV7-9 with TRBJ1-2; 7 bases align to TRBD1. V was clipped by 5 bases and J by 4 bases; unmatched bases: 4. Germline V CDR1 and CDR2: SEHNR, FQNEAQ (reference sequence). This CDR3 has 13 amino acids. The CDR3 loop is CASSPGQFYGYTF. The DNA for the CDR3 is TGTGCCAGCAGCCCGGGACAGTTCTATGGCTACACCTTC.

The chain couples TRBV6-4 to TRBJ1-1; no reliable D call. CDR3 length equals 13 residues. V was trimmed by 4 bases and J by 1 base, leaving 7 bases between them. Looked up from germline, CDR1 is MRHNA and CDR2 is SNTAGT. DNA for the CDR3: TGTGCCAGCAGTGTTTGGGCGAACACTGAAGCTTTCTTT. Translating it yields CASSVWANTEAFF.

The chain uses TRBV9 and TRBJ2-1; 10 bases are a match to TRBD2. V lost 0 bases and J lost 3; bases outside the gene matches: 6. CDR1 is SGDLS and CDR2 is YYNGEE in the germline V gene. This CDR3 has 17 amino acids. CDR3 in amino acids: CASSVEIAGGGYNEQFF. For the CDR3, the DNA is TGTGCCAGCAGCGTAGAAATAGCGGGAGGAGGCTACAATGAGCAGTTCTTC.

With respect to this clone: Other nucleotide sequences from this sample produce the same CDR3. V usage is TRBV2 and J usage is TRBJ1-5, with 8 nucleotides matching TRBD1. The CDR3 runs 14 residues. CDR1 is SNHLY and CDR2 is FYNNEI in the germline V gene. The V gene end was trimmed by 4 bases and the J gene end by 7 bases; junction bases not matched to a gene: 6. The CDR3 here is CASSAGGRGQPQHF. The CDR3 DNA sequence: TGTGCCAGCAGTGCAGGGGGCAGGGGGCAGCCCCAGCATTTT.

The rearrangement links TRBV5-4 to TRBJ2-2; D unresolved. CDR1 is SGHNT, CDR2 YYREEE, per germline (reference sequence). The V end was cut by 0 bases, the J end by 1 base, with 4 bases between. The CDR3 covers 14 residues. The CDR3 DNA reads as TGTGCCAGCAGCTTGGCGGGGAACACCGGGGAGCTGTTTTTT. Its translation: CASSLAGNTGELFF. Drawing the rest from reference TRBV5-4 and TRBJ2-2, the complete variable domain is ETGVTQSPTHLIKTRGQQVTLRCSSQSGHNTVSWYQQALGQGPQFIFQYYREEENGRGNFPPRFSGLQFPNYSSELNVNALELDDSALYLCASSLAGNTGELFFGEGSRLTVL.

V usage is TRBV9 and J usage is TRBJ2-3; D remains unclear. V was cut by 1 base and J by 2 bases, with 8 bases left in between. This CDR3 has 14 residues. Germline CDR1 reads SGDLS; CDR2 reads YYNGEE. The CDR3 DNA sequence: TGTGCCAGCAGCGTAACCAGTTTCACAGATACGCAGTATTTT. Its translation: CASSVTSFTDTQYF. The full variable domain, in which reference TRBV9 and TRBJ2-3 provide the parts outside the CDR3, is DSGVTQTPKHLITATGQRVTLRCSPRSGDLSVYWYQQSLDQGLQFLIQYYNGEERAKGNILERFSAQQFPDLHSELNLSSLELGDSALYFCASSVTSFTDTQYFGPGTRLTVL.

This chain joins TRBV10-3 and TRBJ1-4; the D gene is possibly TRBD1 (5 bases). V gave up 6 bases and J gave up 1 base, with 12 bases separating them. The CDR3 is 15 residues long. Germline lookup yields CDR1 ENHRY and CDR2 SYGVKD. The CDR3 region has the DNA TGTGCCATCAGACCTACCCAGGGAACTAATGAAAAACTGTTTTTT. It yields the protein CAIRPTQGTNEKLFF.

The J gene is TRBJ1-2, the V gene TRBV6-5, with D hard to call. CDR1 MNHEY and CDR2 SVGAGI come from the germline V gene. This CDR3 region has 15 residues. The V and J ends lost 8 bases and 4 bases respectively, with 20 bases between them. Written as DNA, the CDR3 is TGTGCCAGCTCACCGCAGGTTGCAGCACCCTATGGCTACACCTTC. It yields the protein CASSPQVAAPYGYTF.

The rearrangement uses TRBV19 and TRBJ1-1, with D possibly TRBD1 on 5 matching bases. The V end was cut by 9 bases, the J end by 5 bases, with 13 bases between. In germline, CDR1 is LNHDA, CDR2 SQIVND (reference sequence). The CDR3 is made up of 12 amino acids. The CDR3 region has the DNA TGTGCCAGCGACACCCAGGGAACTGAAGCTTTCTTT. Its translation is CASDTQGTEAFF.

The chain carries TRBV27 and TRBJ2-5; 10 bases are a match to TRBD2. The CDR3 totals 17 residues. Germline CDR1 and CDR2: MNHEY and SMNVEV (reference sequence). After removal of 3 bases from V and 5 bases from J, the junction contained 12 bases not matched to a gene. The chain's CDR3 is CASSFSPPSSGGETQYF. The CDR3 region has the DNA TGTGCCAGCAGTTTTTCCCCGCCGAGTAGCGGGGGGGAGACCCAGTACTTC.

Written as DNA, the CDR3 is TGTGCCAGCAGCAGGGACAGGGTTGGCTATGGCTACACCTTC. Protein product: CASSRDRVGYGYTF. The chain combines TRBV27 with TRBJ1-2, with TRBD1 matching over 9 bases. The germline V gene has CDR1 MNHEY and CDR2 SMNVEV (reference sequence). V trimming: 6 bases; J trimming: 4 bases; junction bases outside the gene matches: 6. The CDR3 consists of 14 residues.

This clone was counted a few times. The chain recombines TRBV20-1 with TRBJ2-7, with D uncertain. From germline, CDR1 is DFQATT and CDR2 SNEGSKA (reference sequence). This CDR3 has 13 amino acids. The germline V and J ends were trimmed by 3 bases and 2 bases, with 11 bases remaining between them. CDR3 amino acids: CSASGPRTYEQYF. The CDR3 nucleotides are TGCAGTGCTAGTGGTCCCAGGACCTACGAGCAGTACTTC.